This T cell receptor beta chain was profiled in a study of cytomegalovirus exposure and HLA in healthy donors. It was with 60 Vbeta and 13 Jbeta primers that the PCR ran. Per the authors' pipeline: Unique TCR beta chains numbered 60 million to 100 million in a later analysis, with roughly 10 million shared. Clones were read by immunoSEQ multiplex PCR, and TCRdb kept only the in-frame ones, dropping some. V, J and clone size reflect that table, while D and trimming were determined from the DNA. The sample holds 95,000 to 100,000 clones, 70% to 80% seen once. Each donor was nominally healthy when sampled (though unrecorded immune exposures were likely). The germline gives CDR1 SGHNT, CDR2 YYREEE (reference sequence). The CDR3 is 16 amino acids. Losses at the gene ends were 3 bases for V and 5 bases for J; bases not matched to a gene: 9. To note about this clone: What it recognizes is unknown.

Overall study findings and caveats: Roughly uniform depth of sequencing across donors was assumed in presence/absence analyses.

Sequencing used PBMCs. The receptor comes from a female donor in good health and CMV-seronegative. The rearrangement uses TRBV5-4 and TRBJ2-1; the match to TRBD2 covers 9 bases. The CDR3: CASSSRQTSGDNEQFF. CDR3 bases: TGTGCCAGCAGCTCACGCCAGACTAGCGGAGACAATGAGCAGTTCTTC.